Shown below are 27 T cell receptor beta chains from a single sample sequenced in a study of T cells in Graves' hyperthyroidism and ophthalmopathy. There were TCR beta CDR3 regions amplified from RNA transcripts. The HTBI set primed first-round TCR CDR3 RT-PCR. A single record per CDR3 protein comes from TCRdb applying MiXCR to the multiplex PCR reads. The data contain fewer than 900,000 distinct CDR3 sequences, roughly a sixth of them singletons. Material for sequencing was blood. The receptors here all came from a woman between 45 and 65 years old with Graves' hyperthyroidism that later progressed to Graves' ophthalmopathy.

This clonotype showed up just a few times. The chain is built from TRBV19 and TRBJ1-3; D remains unclear. CDR1 LNHDA and CDR2 SQIVND come from the germline V gene (reference sequence). The CDR3 has 15 amino acids. With 4 bases removed from V and 0 bases from J, the gap between germline ends came to 10 bases. CDR3 in DNA: TGTGCCAGTAGTACGACGCAAAACTCTGGAAACACCATATATTTT. Encoded protein: CASSTTQNSGNTIYF. The entire variable domain, with the rest obtained from reference TRBV19 and TRBJ1-3, is as follows: DGGITQSPKYLFRKEGQNVTLSCEQNLNHDAMYWYRQDPGQGLRLIYYSQIVNDFQKGDIAEGYSVSREKKESFPLTVTSAQKNPTAFYLCASSTTQNSGNTIYFGEGSWLTVV.

This clonotype was found a few times. The chain links TRBV4-1 to TRBJ2-5, with a weak D call TRBD1 (5 bases). Germline V gene sequence: CDR1 MGHRA, CDR2 YSYEKL. This CDR3 is built from 15 residues. V was shortened by 0 bases and J by 1 base, with 9 bases between the two germline ends. The CDR3 reads CASSQDDSFQETQYF. The CDR3 DNA reads as TGCGCCAGCAGCCAAGACGACAGCTTCCAAGAGACCCAGTACTTC.

This clonotype was seen ten or more times. The V gene is TRBV7-9, the J gene TRBJ1-1; no clear D. The CDR3 spans 11 residues. Germline CDR1 is SEHNR and CDR2 is FQNEAQ (reference sequence). Trimming stripped 1 base from V and 8 bases from J, with 5 bases between. DNA for the CDR3: TGTGCCAGCAGCTTAGACGCCGAAGCTTTCTTT. Translated: CASSLDAEAFF.

The chain has TRBV9 and TRBJ1-2, with 9 nucleotides matching TRBD1. The CDR3 consists of 15 residues. Germline V gene sequence: CDR1 SGDLS, CDR2 YYNGEE. V was pared by 4 bases and J by 3 bases, with 7 bases of the junction left unmatched. The CDR3 here is CASSLRQGDDYGYTF. DNA of the CDR3: TGTGCCAGCAGCCTCCGACAGGGGGACGACTATGGCTACACCTTC.

The chain recombines TRBV2 with TRBJ2-5; 12 nucleotides line up with TRBD1. Looked up from germline, CDR1 is SNHLY and CDR2 is FYNNEI. The ends lost 4 bases at V and 5 bases at J; junction bases unmatched: 8. The CDR3 consists of 16 residues. The CDR3: CASSGPGQGAWETQYF. CDR3 bases: TGTGCCAGCAGTGGCCCGGGACAGGGGGCCTGGGAGACCCAGTACTTC.

The rearrangement joins TRBV7-8 to TRBJ2-5; 16 bases line up with TRBD2. V dropped 1 base and J dropped 5; count of bases not matched to a gene: 13. This CDR3 contains 20 residues. Germline CDR1 reads SGHVS; CDR2 reads FQNEAQ. The CDR3 loop is CASSLVFGGLAGGWKETQYF. The CDR3 DNA reads TGTGCCAGCAGCTTAGTCTTCGGGGGACTAGCGGGGGGGTGGAAGGAGACCCAGTACTTC.

The chain is built from TRBV29-1 and TRBJ2-1; 9 nucleotides line up with TRBD1. After removal of 1 base from V and 8 bases from J, the junction contained 6 bases not matched to a gene. Per the germline V gene, CDR1 is SQVTM and CDR2 is ANQGSEA. This CDR3 comprises 14 residues. Here the CDR3 DNA reads TGCAGCGTTGAAGCTTCACAGGGGGCGGATGAGCAGTTCTTC. This gives the protein CSVEASQGADEQFF.

Only a few counts were recorded for this clonotype. The rearrangement uses TRBV6-2 or TRBV6-3 and TRBJ2-6, with D possibly being TRBD2 (6 bases). Germline V CDR1 and CDR2: MNHEY, SVGEGT. V dropped 2 bases and J dropped 2 bases, with 7 bases sitting between them. This CDR3 comprises 15 residues. The CDR3 DNA sequence: TGTGCCAGCAGTTACGCGGGGACTGGGGCCAACGTCCTGACTTTC. Residues: CASSYAGTGANVLTF.

The V and J genes are TRBV29-1 and TRBJ1-2, with no clear D. The CDR3 has 11 amino acids. CDR1 and CDR2 (germline): SQVTM, ANQGSEA. Trimming removed 7 bases at V and 4 bases at J, with 10 bases between. The CDR3 sequence: CSDRSGYGYTF. The CDR3 nucleotides are TGCAGCGACCGCTCAGGCTATGGCTACACCTTC.

This clonotype was counted a few times. For the CDR3, the DNA is TGCGCCAGCAGCTTGGGTGCCGCGGAAAATACGCAGTATTTT. Protein product: CASSLGAAENTQYF. The chain links TRBV5-1 to TRBJ2-3; no clear D. Germline loops: CDR1 SGHRS, CDR2 YFSETQ. V shed 0 bases and J shed 7 bases, with 12 bases lying between them. This CDR3 contains 14 residues.

This clonotype was counted between two and nine times. This may be a read error, as it is one base from a much larger clone. The chain carries TRBV5-8 and TRBJ2-2; 7 nucleotides line up with TRBD1. The J call may be mistaken, given a closer DNA end match to TRBJ1-1. The CDR3 runs 12 residues. Germline V lookup: CDR1 SGHTS, CDR2 YDEGEE. The CDR3 DNA reads TGTGCCAGCAGCTTGGAGGCAGGGGGAGCTTTCTTT. Translation: CASSLEAGGAFF.

The table lists this clonotype with a few counts. The V and J genes are TRBV6-1 and TRBJ2-7, with 10 bases fitting TRBD1. The CDR3 extends over 15 amino acids. Trimming took 7 bases from V and 0 from J; bases not matched to a gene: 6. Germline CDR1 is MNHNS and CDR2 is SASEGT. This CDR3 reads CASKPGQGSSYEQYF. DNA for the CDR3: TGTGCCAGCAAACCGGGACAGGGGAGCTCCTACGAGCAGTACTTC.

At least ten counts were recorded for this clonotype. The genes are TRBV13 and TRBJ2-3, with TRBD2 matching 10 bases. The CDR3 is 16 residues long. Looked up from germline, CDR1 is PRHDT and CDR2 is FYEKMQ (reference sequence). Trimming at V came to 5 bases and at J to 6 bases, leaving 11 bases not matched to a gene. The CDR3 nucleotides read TGTGCCAGCAGCGCCACCGGGACTAGCGACCCGGATACGCAGTATTTT. Translation: CASSATGTSDPDTQYF.

This clonotype was found many times. The V and J genes are TRBV7-3 and TRBJ2-1; 8 bases fit TRBD2. The CDR3 sequence is 15 residues long. With V trimmed by 5 bases and J by 4 bases, 7 bases remained unmatched. Germline V lookup: CDR1 SGHTA, CDR2 FQGTGA. CDR3: CASSRLSGEYNEQFF. Here the CDR3 DNA reads TGTGCCAGCAGCCGACTTAGCGGGGAGTACAATGAGCAGTTCTTC.

This clonotype came up a few times. The chain has TRBV27 and TRBJ2-6; a possible D gene is TRBD2 (6 bases). CDR3 length: 17 residues. Germline V gene data show CDR1 as MNHEY and CDR2 as SMNVEV (reference sequence). V lost 5 bases and J lost 1, with 15 bases in between. The CDR3 protein is CASSPIGGASGANVLTF. CDR3 DNA sequence: TGTGCCAGCAGTCCCATCGGGGGAGCTTCTGGGGCCAACGTCCTGACTTTC. Filled out from reference TRBV27 and TRBJ2-6, the complete variable domain reads EAQVTQNPRYLITVTGKKLTVTCSQNMNHEYMSWYRQDPGLGLRQIYYSMNVEVTDKGDVPEGYKVSRKEKRNFPLILESPSPNQTSLYFCASSPIGGASGANVLTFGAGSRLTVL.

The chain combines TRBV29-1 with TRBJ1-6, with a tentative D call TRBD1 (5 bases). Germline V CDR1 and CDR2: SQVTM, ANQGSEA. V dropped 6 bases and J dropped 7 bases, with 13 bases sitting between them. The CDR3 is 13 residues long. In DNA form, the CDR3 reads TGCAGCGTACAGACTGGGGGGAATTCACCCCTCCACTTT. The encoded protein is CSVQTGGNSPLHF.

This clonotype was seen repeatedly, ten times or more. The chain couples TRBV12-3 or TRBV12-4 to TRBJ1-5; no clear D gene. This CDR3 is built from 15 residues. V was trimmed by 6 bases and J by 0 bases, leaving 12 bases between them. CDR3 in amino acids: CASSPVSYSNQPQHF. In DNA form, the CDR3 reads TGTGCCAGCAGCCCTGTAAGCTATAGCAATCAGCCCCAGCATTTT.

At least ten counts were recorded for this clonotype. The V and J genes are TRBV3-1 and TRBJ2-1; no definite D call. Trimming took 0 bases from V and 10 from J, leaving 13 bases between them. This CDR3 has 14 residues. Germline values: CDR1 LGHDT, CDR2 YNNKEL (reference sequence). For the CDR3, the DNA is TGTGCCAGCAGCCAAGACCCCCTAAGCATCGAGCAGTTCTTC. Protein product: CASSQDPLSIEQFF.

The chain is built from TRBV6-1 and TRBJ2-1; TRBD1 aligns across 7 bases. CDR3 length equals 19 residues. Germline V gene sequence: CDR1 MNHNS, CDR2 SASEGT. V shed 6 bases and J 2 bases; nucleotides not matched to a gene: 19. CDR3 sequence: CASSPLKHQPGQTYNEQFF. The CDR3 bases are TGTGCCAGCAGCCCACTGAAACACCAACCGGGACAGACCTACAATGAGCAGTTCTTC.

This clonotype appeared many times. At one end, the junction sequence differs from germline, possibly due to a read error. This chain joins TRBV5-1 and TRBJ2-7; 12 bases fit TRBD1. CDR1 and CDR2 from the germline V gene are SGHRS and YFSETQ. The CDR3 consists of 16 residues. The CDR3 sequence is CASSLEGTGGSSEQYF. In nucleotides, the CDR3 is TGCGCCAGCAGCTTGGAGGGGACAGGGGGCTCCTCCGAGCAGTACTTC.

This clonotype was observed many times. The chain uses TRBV7-9 and TRBJ1-1; D is possibly TRBD1 (5 bases). V gave up 1 base and J gave up 1 base, with 10 bases separating them. This CDR3 comprises 15 residues. CDR1 SEHNR and CDR2 FQNEAQ come from the germline V gene (reference sequence). This CDR3 is CASSLVQGPNTEAFF. DNA for the CDR3: TGTGCCAGCAGCTTAGTTCAGGGACCGAACACTGAAGCTTTCTTT. Filled out from reference TRBV7-9 and TRBJ1-1, the complete variable domain reads DTGVSQNPRHKITKRGQNVTFRCDPISEHNRLYWYRQTLGQGPEFLTYFQNEAQLEKSRLLSDRFSAERPKGSFSTLEIQRTEQGDSAMYLCASSLVQGPNTEAFFGQGTRLTVV.

This clonotype appeared many times. The chain uses TRBV6-1 and TRBJ2-7; TRBD2 might be the D (6 bases). Germline CDR1 is MNHNS and CDR2 is SASEGT. The CDR3 sequence is 14 residues long. With 7 bases removed from V and 6 bases from J, the gap between germline ends came to 19 bases. The CDR3, as DNA: TGTGCCAGCACTCCGGATGGGGGGAATGGCGAGCAGTACTTC. It specifies CASTPDGGNGEQYF.

This clonotype came up a few times. The V and J genes are TRBV29-1 and TRBJ2-5; no firm D call. The CDR3 contains 14 residues. V lost 0 bases and J 2 bases, leaving 10 bases between the germline ends. Germline CDR1 reads SQVTM; CDR2 reads ANQGSEA. The CDR3 coding sequence is TGCAGCGTTGAAGATTGGGCGGCTCAAGAGACCCAGTACTTC. The encoded protein is CSVEDWAAQETQYF.

This clonotype was observed a handful of times. The V gene is TRBV14, the J gene TRBJ1-5, with D unresolved. V was trimmed by 0 bases and J by 4 bases, leaving 19 bases between them. The germline gives CDR1 SGHDN, CDR2 FVKESK. The CDR3 totals 18 residues. CDR3 bases: TGTGCCAGCAGCCAAGATTTCGGCCAGCATGATGGTAATCAGCCCCAGCATTTT. As protein: CASSQDFGQHDGNQPQHF.

Worth noting for this clonotype: At one boundary the junction diverges from the germline segment, which might be a read error. The chain is built from TRBV20-1 and TRBJ2-5; possible D gene TRBD2, 6 bases. The germline CDR1 and CDR2 sequences are DFQATT and SNEGSKA (reference sequence). There are 10 residues in the CDR3. The CDR3 coding sequence is TGCAGTACTAGCCGTGAGACCCAGTACTTC. Translation: CSTSRETQYF.

This clonotype was detected once. The chain uses TRBV20-1 and TRBJ2-1; perhaps D is TRBD1 or TRBD2 (5 bases each). The CDR3 is 11 amino acids. V dropped 6 bases and J dropped 7 bases, with 10 bases sitting between them. Germline CDR1 and CDR2: DFQATT and SNEGSKA (reference sequence). This CDR3 is CSALEGNEQFF. CDR3 DNA sequence: TGCAGTGCCCTAGAGGGGAATGAGCAGTTCTTC.

This clonotype turned up a few times. The chain carries TRBV4-2 and TRBJ1-1; D unresolved. V was clipped by 0 bases and J by 7 bases, with 12 bases between them. Germline V gene sequence: CDR1 LGHNA, CDR2 YNFKEQ. The CDR3 is made up of 14 amino acids. The CDR3 DNA reads as TGTGCCAGCAGCCAAGACGACCGTAGCTTTGAAGCTTTCTTT. This sequence encodes CASSQDDRSFEAFF.